This entry features one TCR beta chain sequence. Its antigen remains unknown. Lamina propria lymphocytes from surgical specimens were isolated on a density gradient before sorting. The V gene's germline CDR1 is MDHEN and CDR2 SYDVKM. The CDR3 is 12 residues long. With V trimmed by 11 bases and J by 7 bases, 8 bases remained unmatched. Using immunoSEQ multiplex PCR, the repertoire was profiled, and TCRdb retains in-frame clones only, with some absent. The table records roughly 3,500 clones, around 82% of them present only once. The data belong to a study of T cell repertoires in ileal Crohn's disease. As for the study in general: Patients had a median approximately 8-year disease duration, and roughly 38% were active smokers.

General study results and limits: Active smokers at surgery had more clonal expansions than non-smokers. Endoscopic recurrence occurred in every patient whose clonality exceeded 26.8%.

The chain recombines TRBV28 with TRBJ1-1; TRBD1 aligns across 9 bases. Input material: CD4+ T cells sorted from the ileum. This clonotype originated in an adult with Crohn's disease. The CDR3 nucleotides read TGTGCCGGTGGACAGGGGAGGAGTGAAGCTTTCTTT. Translation gives CAGGQGRSEAFF.